These 19 T cell receptor beta chains were sequenced from one sample in a study of tumor and adjacent non-tumor tissue in lung cancer. This sample's RNA came from whole unsorted tissue. A modified ARM-PCR protocol with three rounds of nested PCR amplified TCRbeta. TCRdb processed the multiplex PCR reads anew with MiXCR; each CDR3 protein has one entry. The data contain 200,000 or so distinct CDR3 sequences, 60% to 85% of them singletons. Sequenced: lung tumor tissue. These receptors all stem from a man in his sixties with non-small cell lung cancer.

A note on this clonotype: A much larger clone lies one base from this, so it may be a read error. The chain couples TRBV4-1 to TRBJ1-2; 10 bases match TRBD1. CDR3 length equals 17 residues. Per germline, CDR1 MGHRA and CDR2 YSYEKL. CDR3 residues: CAISQDTGTGEDYGYTF. The DNA for the CDR3 is TGCGCCATCAGCCAAGATACCGGGACAGGGGAAGACTATGGCTACACCTTC.

This clonotype was seen more than once but under ten times. The chain has TRBV5-8 and TRBJ2-3, with unresolved D. Germline CDR1 and CDR2: SGHTS and YDEGEE. The V gene lost 1 base and the J gene lost 2 bases, with 8 bases spanning the gap. The CDR3 is made up of 14 amino acids. The CDR3 nucleotides are TGTGCCAGCAGCTTGAGTACAGACACAGATACGCAGTATTTT. This encodes CASSLSTDTDTQYF.

In the case of this clonotype: It is likely a read error, because the conserved phenylalanine at the end of the CDR3 is missing. The rearrangement joins TRBV4-3 to TRBJ2-7, with D possibly called TRBD1 or TRBD2 (5 bases each). Trimming took off 0 bases at V and 4 bases at J, with 19 bases between the two ends. The germline gives CDR1 LGHNA, CDR2 YSLEER. The CDR3 extends over 17 amino acids. In nucleotides, the CDR3 is TGCGCCAGCAGCCAAGATTTCGGTAGCGCAGGGCCTTACGAGCAGTACCTC. Its protein product is CASSQDFGSAGPYEQYL.

This clonotype occurred a few times. A much larger clone sits a single nucleotide away, making a read error possible. The chain combines TRBV12-3 or TRBV12-4 with TRBJ1-1, with 9 positions matching TRBD1. V lost 8 bases, J lost 1 base, and 11 bases stayed unmatched. The CDR3 totals 16 residues. The CDR3 coding sequence is TGTGCCAGCGGTCTGACACAGGGGGCAGGGAACACTGAAGCTTTCTTT. Protein product: CASGLTQGAGNTEAFF.

This clonotype was found a few times. The J gene is TRBJ2-1, the V gene TRBV5-6, with D maybe TRBD1 (5 bases). This CDR3 region has 12 residues. Germline CDR1 SGHDT, CDR2 YYEEEE. V was trimmed by 2 bases and J by 9 bases, leaving 9 bases between them. The CDR3 DNA sequence: TGTGCCAGCAGCTTCCAGGGTGGTGAGCAGTTCTTC. Encoded protein: CASSFQGGEQFF.

The rearrangement uses TRBV20-1 and TRBJ1-1; D not certain. Germline CDR1 is DFQATT and CDR2 is SNEGSKA (reference sequence). CDR3 size: 13 residues. V was pared by 0 bases and J by 3 bases, with 8 bases between. CDR3 nucleotides: TGCAGTGCTAGAGAAGACCCGTACACTGAAGCTTTCTTT. This encodes CSAREDPYTEAFF.

This clonotype was counted only a few times. The chain joins TRBV6-5 to TRBJ2-5, with D perhaps given as TRBD1 or TRBD2 (5 bases each). The CDR3 has 14 residues. The germline gives CDR1 MNHEY, CDR2 SVGAGI. Trimming left V 11 bases short and J 9 bases short, with 25 bases between. The CDR3 spells CALSDTGTAWAQYF. CDR3 bases: TGTGCCCTCAGTGATACCGGGACCGCGTGGGCCCAGTACTTC.

In regard to this clonotype: At one end, the junction sequence differs from germline, possibly due to a read error. V and J are TRBV10-2 and TRBJ2-1, with D perhaps TRBD1 (6 bases). The length of the CDR3 is 13 residues. Germline V CDR1 and CDR2: WSHSY, SAAADI. Here the CDR3 DNA reads TGCGCCAGCGTGGCATCTAGGGACAATGAGCAGTCCTTT. Translating it yields CASVASRDNEQSF.

This clonotype was seen a handful of times. The chain carries TRBV5-1 and TRBJ2-7, with a weak D call TRBD2 (6 bases). Trimming pared 4 bases from V and 1 base from J, leaving 15 bases between. The length of the CDR3 is 15 residues. Germline assignment: CDR1 SGHRS and CDR2 YFSETQ. In DNA, the CDR3 is TGCGCCAGCAGCCATGGGACTCCCCCATCCTACGAGCAGTACTTC. This codes for CASSHGTPPSYEQYF.

Details on this clonotype: This likely comes from a read error, as the CDR3 has no conserved phenylalanine or tryptophan at its end. J is TRBJ1-1 and V is TRBV28; TRBD1 is a possible D gene (5 bases). CDR3 length: 13 amino acids. Germline CDR1 and CDR2: MDHEN and SYDVKM. V gave up 10 bases and J gave up 5 bases, with 17 bases separating them. CDR3 region: CATFLGQMTEAFI. The DNA for the CDR3 is TGTGCCACCTTTTTGGGGCAGATGACTGAAGCTTTCATT.

Remarks on this clonotype: This may be a read error, as it is one base from a much larger clone. The CDR3 sequence is CPSSNSRGLPNEQFF. In DNA, the CDR3 is TGTCCCAGCAGTAACTCTCGGGGCTTACCGAATGAGCAGTTCTTC. The chain couples TRBV6-5 to TRBJ2-1, with D possibly called TRBD1 or TRBD2 (5 bases each). The CDR3 consists of 15 residues. Per the germline V gene, CDR1 is MNHEY and CDR2 is SVGAGI.

Notes on this clonotype: This clone may be a read error of a much larger clone one base away. This rearrangement joins TRBV20-1 to TRBJ2-3; the D gene is possibly TRBD2 (7 bases). The germline CDR1 and CDR2 sequences are DFQATT and SNEGSKA (reference sequence). CDR3 length: 15 amino acids. V was clipped by 3 bases and J by 4 bases, with 17 bases between them. The CDR3 is CSASGGGRVADTQYF. CDR3 coding DNA: TGCAGTGCTAGTGGGGGGGGCAGGGTGGCAGATACGCAGTATTTT.

To note about this clonotype: A junction boundary mismatches the germline segment, possibly from a read error. The chain employs TRBV29-1 and TRBJ1-5, with D possibly TRBD1 on 6 matching bases. This CDR3 is 16 amino acids long. Looked up from germline, CDR1 is SQVTM and CDR2 is ANQGSEA. CDR3 loop: CGVSWAGAGSNQPQHF. CDR3 nucleotide sequence: TGCGGCGTTTCCTGGGCAGGGGCGGGTAGCAATCAGCCCCAGCATTTT.

This clonotype showed up just once. One end of the junction fails to match germline, which may point to a read error. The chain recombines TRBV12-3 or TRBV12-4 with TRBJ1-5; D not certain. This CDR3 spans 13 amino acids. CDR3 DNA sequence: TGTGCCAGTAGTTTAAAAGAGGGCCAGCCCCAGCATTTT. This translates into CASSLKEGQPQHF.

This clonotype was recorded once. A junction boundary mismatches the germline segment, possibly from a read error. The chain is built from TRBV5-4 and TRBJ2-2; no clear D gene. The CDR3 extends over 15 amino acids. The V gene's germline CDR1 is SGHNT and CDR2 YYREEE (reference sequence). The CDR3 is CASNLVATNTGELFF. The DNA of the CDR3 is TGTGCCAGCAACTTGGTGGCGACGAACACCGGGGAGCTGTTTTTT. Full variable domain (outside the CDR3, taken from reference TRBV5-4 and TRBJ2-2): ETGVTQSPTHLIKTRGQQVTLRCSSQSGHNTVSWYQQALGQGPQFIFQYYREEENGRGNFPPRFSGLQFPNYSSELNVNALELDDSALYLCASNLVATNTGELFFGEGSRLTVL.

Notes on this clonotype: Its ends do not fully match the called genes, so a read error is possible. The chain links TRBV29-1 to TRBJ1-1, with a possible D match to TRBD1 (5 bases). There are 13 residues in the CDR3. Germline assignment: CDR1 SQVTM and CDR2 ANQGSEA. The CDR3 here is CNVEWGGSYDAFF. CDR3 coding DNA: TGCAACGTTGAATGGGGGGGGTCATATGATGCTTTCTTT.

In its sample, this clonotype was seen once. This sequence joins TRBV11-2 and TRBJ1-1; the D is unclear. The germline V and J ends were trimmed by 3 bases and 11 bases, with 16 bases remaining between them. Germline V CDR1 and CDR2: SGHAT, FQNNGV. The CDR3 is made up of 13 amino acids. CDR3 amino acids: CASSLCGGDFAFF. CDR3 nucleotide sequence: TGTGCCAGCAGCTTGTGCGGCGGGGATTTCGCTTTCTTT.

This clonotype was seen repeatedly, ten times or more. V is TRBV6-2 or TRBV6-3 and J is TRBJ2-7, with TRBD1 as a possible D gene (5 bases). With 5 bases removed from V and 1 base from J, the gap between germline ends came to 15 bases. This CDR3 has 15 residues. Germline lookup yields CDR1 MNHEY and CDR2 SVGEGT. CDR3 coding DNA: TGTGCCAGCAGTCCCCCCCGACAGACATCCTACGAGCAGTACTTC. It encodes CASSPPRQTSYEQYF.

Note on this clonotype: A read error may account for a junction end that differs from germline. This rearrangement joins TRBV11-1 to TRBJ2-3; D uncertain. Germline values: CDR1 SGHAT, CDR2 FQDESV (reference sequence). This CDR3 has 13 amino acids. In DNA, the CDR3 is TGTGCCAGCGGCCTTAAGGGCACAGATACGCAGTATTTC. Its protein is CASGLKGTDTQYF. Full variable domain (rest looked up from reference TRBV11-1 and TRBJ2-3): EAEVAQSPRYKITEKSQAVAFWCDPISGHATLYWYRQILGQGPELLVQFQDESVVDDSQLPKDRFSAERLKGVDSTLKIQPAELGDSAMYLCASGLKGTDTQYFGPGTRLTVL.